The rows below give T cell receptor beta chains drawn from one sample of a study of T cells after posttransplantation cyclophosphamide. The repertoire was sequenced with immunoSEQ multiplex PCR; TCRdb's copy has only in-frame clones and lacks some. The sample includes some 31,000 clones, none of them occurring once. The sample consisted of PBMCs. The receptors here all came from a woman in her 30s in good health and a related stem cell transplant donor. CDR3s include the opening cysteine and the closing phenylalanine or tryptophan.

v_gene | CDR3aa
TRBV12-3/TRBV12-4 | CASSLTGINTEAFF
TRBV7-2 | CASSLAGQGVNSPLHF
TRBV5-4 | CASSPEGGLGGQYF
TRBV30 | CAWSVGTEETQYF
TRBV6-1 | CASSRGGVYEQYF
TRBV5-1 | CASYEQGAIGTEAFF
TRBV4-3 | CASSQGTAYLYEQYF
TRBV5-8 | CASSDLHLQGRYEQYF
TRBV2 | CASSVPDGTEAFF
TRBV12-3/TRBV12-4 | CASSPGTSGGPTSYEQYF
TRBV6-4 | CAIPHKDSSGELFF
TRBV2 | CASTLGQINYGYTF
TRBV5-8 | CASSLTGTAYGYTF
TRBV4-2 | CASSQDRRDYGYTF
TRBV6-5 | CASTSPVRGEKLFF
TRBV19 | CASSTQGDVAEAFF
TRBV5-6 | CASSLARGEAFF
TRBV7-2 | CASSLEERGSGELFF
TRBV18 | CASSPALGETQYF
TRBV6-6 | CASSYSSTSYEQYF
TRBV4-3 | CASSLTWDSGYTQYF
TRBV7-7 | CASSLAYRGETQYF
TRBV5-1 | CASSPGQGASYNEQFF
TRBV11-2 | CASSWAGTINEQFF
TRBV7-9 | CASSLDGYNSPLHF
TRBV7-8 | CASSLGGATGGYGYTF
TRBV27 | CASSLFDSLNTEAFF
TRBV12-3/TRBV12-4 | CASSPTGYEQYF
TRBV7-3 | CASSSTPTSGSNEQFF
TRBV9 | CASSFTGDRMLGYTF
TRBV5-6 | CASSHWTFRAHNRGEQYF
TRBV19 | CASSIRDGTAPNYGYTF
TRBV29-1 | CSVVLLSYEQYF
TRBV15 | CATSRGFPSTGGYTF
TRBV11-2 | CASSLARLGLAGYEQYF
TRBV5-1 | CASSQIAGVTDTQYF
TRBV19 | CASSMDRENNEKLFF
TRBV19 | CASSIFGTGDAEAFF
TRBV4-2 | CASSHGTGADYEQYF
TRBV9 | CASSSQGGIYGYTF
TRBV27 | CASRSTGFIYEQYF
TRBV6-2/TRBV6-3 | CASSLQGNYGYTF
TRBV4-3 | CASSQSLAGVDTQYF
TRBV30 | CAWARGQETQYF
TRBV2 | CASTQGGNQPQHF
TRBV18 | CASSALKVQGTYEQYF
TRBV27 | CASSLSGQGAYEQYF
TRBV5-5 | CASSLRGMDEAFF
TRBV6-2/TRBV6-3 | CASSLPGSGAYEQYF
TRBV15 | CATSSSGGSTDTQYF
TRBV7-9 | CASSLGTGEETQYF
TRBV6-1 | CASIIGGGNTEAFF
TRBV6-5 | CASSPGVQSPLHF
TRBV28 | CAGRSPNQPQHF
TRBV5-1 | CASRDTGLYEQYF